This T cell receptor (beta chain) was captured in a study of beta chain features in type 1 diabetes. Study summary: When patients were set against healthy donors, age, gender and cell yields were similar. Study-level findings and limits: It was among patients, rather than healthy donors, that naive, central memory and Treg TCRB repertoires appeared more similar.

In the case of this clone: The antigen is not known. Other DNA variants within this sample encode the same CDR3.

Looked up from germline, CDR1 is SGDLS and CDR2 is YYNGEE. V shed 0 bases and J shed 1 base, with 7 bases lying between them. The CDR3 spans 14 residues. Since all of the isolated RNA was reverse transcribed, expressed TCRB transcripts were what got sequenced. Assay: immunoSEQ multiplex PCR; the TCRdb copy retains only in-frame clones and omits some. This sample has hundreds of thousands of clones, with around 15% found just once. Sequencing was performed on naive CD4+ T cells from blood. This TCR came from a man aged 18 to 35 in good health. The gene calls are TRBV9 and TRBJ2-5, with D perhaps matching TRBD2 (6 bases). CDR3 sequence: CASSVGGLQETQYF. The CDR3, as DNA: TGTGCCAGCAGCGTAGGGGGACTCCAAGAGACCCAGTACTTC.